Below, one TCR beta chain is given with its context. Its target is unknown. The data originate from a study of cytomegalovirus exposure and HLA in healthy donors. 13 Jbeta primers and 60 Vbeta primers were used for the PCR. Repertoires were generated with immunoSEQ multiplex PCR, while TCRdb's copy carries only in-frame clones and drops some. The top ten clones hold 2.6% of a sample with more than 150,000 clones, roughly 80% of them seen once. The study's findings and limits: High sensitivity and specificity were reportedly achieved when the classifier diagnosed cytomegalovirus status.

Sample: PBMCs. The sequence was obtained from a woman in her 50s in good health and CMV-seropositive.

This chain's CDR3 is CASSRKSLAGGGEQFF. CDR3 DNA: TGCGCCAGCAGTCGTAAAAGCCTAGCGGGGGGAGGTGAGCAGTTCTTC. The V gene is TRBV5-1, the J gene TRBJ2-1; 11 nucleotides agree with TRBD2. The ends lost 5 bases at V and 9 bases at J; junction bases unmatched: 13. Germline V gene sequence: CDR1 SGHRS, CDR2 YFSETQ. This CDR3 is built from 16 residues.